This TCR beta chain was captured by sequencing in a study of beta chain features in type 1 diabetes. Findings and limits, study-wide: Since sequencing was performed on cDNA, cells with high TCR expression could be over-represented. Shorter templates may be favored by PCR, equally so in patients and controls.

The CDR3 runs 16 residues. CDR1 is SGHVS and CDR2 is FQNEAQ in the germline V gene. Trimming cost V 0 bases and J 2 bases, with 13 bases left between them. Every bit of the isolated RNA underwent reverse transcription, so sequencing read expressed TCRB transcripts. About 3.57 million reads per sample were averaged for naive, central memory and regulatory samples. Method: immunoSEQ multiplex PCR; TCRdb's copy keeps in-frame clones and lacks some. The data show roughly 350,000 clones, roughly 11% seen once. The table lists this clone with a few counts. What it binds is unknown. This TCR was recovered from a woman aged 25 to 39 in good health. This chain joins TRBV7-8 and TRBJ1-1; D uncertain. The sample taken for sequencing was naive CD4+ T cells from blood. CDR3 amino acids: CASSLARVLFNTEAFF. CDR3 in DNA: TGTGCCAGCAGCTTAGCGCGGGTTCTGTTCAACACTGAAGCTTTCTTT.